This T cell receptor beta chain was recovered during a study of shared clonotypes between healthy human individuals. Overall study context: The donor pool was made up of a couple of women and three men aged 18 to 49. CD4 naive cells filled three plates per donor, CD4 memory three, CD8 naive two and CD8 memory one.

CD8 cells classed as naive were CD45RO-negative and positively selected for CCR7, excluding terminally differentiated effector memory CD45RA+ cells. The data were produced by immunoSEQ multiplex PCR, yet TCRdb's version contains in-frame clones alone and is incomplete. The sample has more than 2 million clones, about 95% seen once. The sequence came from a young man in good health. The sample consisted of naive CD8+ T cells sorted from blood.

The CDR3 protein is CASSPGVAVDTQYF. The DNA for the CDR3 is TGTGCCAGCAGCCCAGGAGTAGCGGTGGATACGCAGTATTTT. The gene calls are TRBV13 and TRBJ2-3; possibly TRBD2 for D (6 bases). The CDR3 extends over 14 amino acids. Per germline, CDR1 PRHDT and CDR2 FYEKMQ (reference sequence). V was trimmed by 5 bases and J by 6 bases, leaving 15 bases between them.